This record covers a single TCR beta chain. Germline lookup yields CDR1 SGHTA and CDR2 FQGTGA. This CDR3 contains 16 residues. V was pared by 2 bases and J by 5 bases, with 17 bases between. Authors' processing steps: Nucleated cell number was recorded as an estimate derived from reference gene primer amplification. Sequencing used immunoSEQ multiplex PCR; TCRdb keeps in-frame clones, though not all of them. That table gives V, J and clone size, and the DNA gave D and trimming. The table shows 120,000 or so clones, with about 83% occurring only once. The entry originates in a study of blood T cell repertoires in COVID-19. Across the study: The samples span acute and convalescent COVID-19 from the United States, Italy and Spain. T cells, B-cell-depleted T cells, or PBMCs provided the cDNA or gDNA that served as material.

The TCR comes from a man between 70 and 80 years old with acute or convalescent COVID-19. Material for sequencing was peripheral blood. The chain links TRBV7-3 to TRBJ2-3; possible D gene TRBD2, 7 bases. CDR3 sequence reads: CASSLLPRGAGDTQYF. Written as DNA, the CDR3 is TGTGCCAGCAGCTTATTGCCCCGGGGGGCGGGAGATACGCAGTATTTT.